The 26 T cell receptor beta chains given below trace back to one sample, sequenced in a study of cytomegalovirus exposure and HLA in healthy donors. Primers included in the PCR were 60 Vbeta and 13 Jbeta primers. Sequenced by immunoSEQ multiplex PCR; TCRdb stores in-frame clones only, minus some. The profile covers 110,000 or so clones, with 78% appearing a single time and approximately 1.3% taken by the ten largest. What was sequenced was PBMCs. These receptors all stem from a man aged 25-45 years in good health and CMV-seronegative.

The J gene is TRBJ2-5, the V gene TRBV9; 7 bases fit TRBD1. V lost 2 bases, J lost 1 base, and 5 bases stayed unmatched. Germline CDR1 reads SGDLS; CDR2 reads YYNGEE. This CDR3 has 15 amino acids. CDR3 DNA sequence: TGTGCCAGCAGCGTCAGACAGGGCCTCCAAGAGACCCAGTACTTC. Protein sequence: CASSVRQGLQETQYF. Complete variable domain (other parts from reference TRBV9 and TRBJ2-5): DSGVTQTPKHLITATGQRVTLRCSPRSGDLSVYWYQQSLDQGLQFLIQYYNGEERAKGNILERFSAQQFPDLHSELNLSSLELGDSALYFCASSVRQGLQETQYFGPGTRLLVL.

The V gene is TRBV28, the J gene TRBJ1-5, with D possibly being TRBD1 (5 bases). There are 13 residues in the CDR3. V gave up 5 bases and J gave up 6 bases, with 11 bases separating them. CDR1 is MDHEN, CDR2 SYDVKM, per germline. Here the CDR3 reads CASSPPTVQPQHF. CDR3 DNA sequence: TGTGCCAGCAGTCCACCGACAGTTCAGCCCCAGCATTTT.

This clone was seen more than once but under ten times. V usage is TRBV9 and J usage is TRBJ2-7; D possibly corresponds to TRBD1 (6 bases). Trimming removed 4 bases from V and 4 bases from J, with 18 bases in between. The CDR3 covers 15 residues. Germline CDR1 is SGDLS and CDR2 is YYNGEE. The CDR3 region is CASSPGGTWGYEQYF. The CDR3 nucleotides are TGTGCCAGCAGCCCGGGTGGGACATGGGGTTACGAGCAGTACTTC.

This sequence joins TRBV10-3 and TRBJ2-7; weak D call: TRBD1 (6 bases). The V end lost 2 bases, the J end lost 9 bases, and 32 bases lay between the germline ends. The CDR3 runs to 19 residues. Germline CDR1 and CDR2: ENHRY and SYGVKD. CDR3 DNA sequence: TGTGCCATCAGTGAGACGTTTGTCTTCATAGGACAGCCTACTCCGGTGCAGTACTTC. Translation: CAISETFVFIGQPTPVQYF.

This clone turned up a few times. The chain is built from TRBV6-5 and TRBJ1-1, with D possibly being TRBD1 (6 bases). Deletions cut 6 bases from V and 2 bases from J, with 16 bases between. The germline gives CDR1 MNHEY, CDR2 SVGAGI. This CDR3 comprises 15 residues. CDR3 loop: CASSPGQFLNTEAFF. For the CDR3, the DNA is TGTGCCAGCAGCCCCGGACAGTTTCTCAACACTGAAGCTTTCTTT.

The chain employs TRBV28 and TRBJ1-1; TRBD1 agrees at 8 bases. The CDR3 totals 16 residues. The germline gives CDR1 MDHEN, CDR2 SYDVKM. The J segment lost 4 bases and the V segment lost 5 bases, leaving 12 bases of the junction unmatched. In DNA form, the CDR3 reads TGTGCCAGCAGTAGGTTCCTCGGGACAGGAGGCACTGAAGCTTTCTTT. Translated: CASSRFLGTGGTEAFF.

The J gene is TRBJ2-5, the V gene TRBV11-2, with TRBD1 identical over 7 bases. Trimming removed 3 bases from V and 1 base from J; junction bases left unmatched: 2. Germline values: CDR1 SGHAT, CDR2 FQNNGV. The CDR3 loop spans 14 amino acids. CDR3 in amino acids: CASSLDRTQETQYF. In DNA form, the CDR3 reads TGTGCCAGCAGCTTGGACAGGACCCAAGAGACCCAGTACTTC.

CDR3 DNA sequence: TGTGCCAGCAGCTCGAGCGTAGGAGGGGGCATGGTTGGAAACACCATATATTTT. Translating it yields CASSSSVGGGMVGNTIYF. The chain joins TRBV11-2 to TRBJ1-3, with 7 bases that match TRBD1. This CDR3 spans 18 amino acids. CDR1 is SGHAT, CDR2 FQNNGV, per germline. The J segment lost 3 bases and the V segment lost 4 bases, leaving 15 bases of the junction unmatched. Variable domain in full (rest from reference TRBV11-2 and TRBJ1-3): EAGVAQSPRYKIIEKRQSVAFWCNPISGHATLYWYQQILGQGPKLLIQFQNNGVVDDSQLPKDRFSAERLKGVDSTLKIQPAKLEDSAVYLCASSSSVGGGMVGNTIYFGEGSWLTVV.

The CDR3: CASSPVVGAYEQYF. In nucleotides, the CDR3 is TGTGCCAGCAGCCCCGTGGTGGGCGCCTACGAGCAGTACTTC. The rearrangement joins TRBV6-5 to TRBJ2-5, with D unclear. The DNA end favors TRBJ2-7, so the J call may be wrong. The CDR3 is made up of 14 amino acids. Germline V gene lookup returns CDR1 MNHEY and CDR2 SVGAGI.

The J gene is TRBJ2-1, the V gene TRBV6-5, with 8 bases identical to TRBD1. The CDR3 covers 13 residues. V gave up 6 bases and J gave up 6 bases; unmatched junction bases: 4. Germline values: CDR1 MNHEY, CDR2 SVGAGI. In DNA, the CDR3 is TGTGCCAGCAGGGGGACAGGTTCCAATGAGCAGTTCTTC. Amino acids: CASRGTGSNEQFF.

V usage is TRBV30 and J usage is TRBJ2-7; possibly TRBD1 for D (5 bases). This CDR3 has 13 residues. The V gene lost 5 bases and the J gene lost 0 bases, with 11 bases spanning the gap. CDR1 and CDR2 from the germline V gene are GTSNPN and SVGIG (reference sequence). CDR3 loop: CAWSTASSYEQYF. CDR3 sequence (DNA): TGTGCCTGGTCGACAGCCAGCTCCTACGAGCAGTACTTC. Using reference TRBV30 and TRBJ2-7 for the parts outside the CDR3, the full variable domain is SQTIHQWPATLVQPVGSPLSLECTVEGTSNPNLYWYRQAAGRGLQLLFYSVGIGQISSEVPQNLSASRPQDRQFILSSKKLLLSDSGFYLCAWSTASSYEQYFGPGTRLTVT.

This rearrangement joins TRBV10-1 to TRBJ2-1, with TRBD2 matching over 9 bases. V dropped 2 bases and J dropped 2; count of bases not matched to a gene: 4. This CDR3 is built from 16 residues. Germline V gives CDR1 WNHNN, CDR2 SYGVQD (reference sequence). CDR3 in amino acids: CASSEAAGGAYNEQFF. The CDR3 nucleotides read TGCGCCAGCAGTGAGGCGGCGGGGGGGGCCTACAATGAGCAGTTCTTC.

The V call is TRBV7-6, the J call TRBJ2-1; the match to TRBD2 covers 7 bases. Looked up from germline, CDR1 is SGHVS and CDR2 is FNYEAQ. V gave up 5 bases and J gave up 1 base; unmatched junction bases: 5. This CDR3 spans 15 amino acids. The CDR3 spells CASSLGRGSYNEQFF. DNA of the CDR3: TGTGCCAGCAGCCTTGGGAGGGGATCCTACAATGAGCAGTTCTTC.

V gene TRBV5-4 combines with J gene TRBJ1-2, with D possibly TRBD1 on 5 matching bases. V lost 4 bases to trimming and J lost 5 bases, with 18 bases between them. The CDR3 extends over 15 amino acids. From germline, CDR1 is SGHNT and CDR2 YYREEE (reference sequence). The CDR3 DNA reads TGTGCCAGCAGCGTCAGACAGACCTGGGGTTATGGCTACACCTTC. Protein product: CASSVRQTWGYGYTF. Full variable domain (remainder filled in from reference TRBV5-4 and TRBJ1-2): ETGVTQSPTHLIKTRGQQVTLRCSSQSGHNTVSWYQQALGQGPQFIFQYYREEENGRGNFPPRFSGLQFPNYSSELNVNALELDDSALYLCASSVRQTWGYGYTFGSGTRLTVV.

This chain connects TRBV19 to TRBJ2-3, with TRBD2 matching 10 bases. CDR3 length: 17 amino acids. V dropped 7 bases and J dropped 1; count of bases not matched to a gene: 11. The germline V gene has CDR1 LNHDA and CDR2 SQIVND (reference sequence). CDR3 loop: CASKVLAGDRGTDTQYF. Here the CDR3 DNA reads TGTGCCAGTAAGGTCCTAGCGGGAGATAGGGGCACAGATACGCAGTATTTT. The entire variable domain, with the rest obtained from reference TRBV19 and TRBJ2-3, is as follows: DGGITQSPKYLFRKEGQNVTLSCEQNLNHDAMYWYRQDPGQGLRLIYYSQIVNDFQKGDIAEGYSVSREKKESFPLTVTSAQKNPTAFYLCASKVLAGDRGTDTQYFGPGTRLTVL.

This rearrangement joins TRBV6-5 to TRBJ2-7, with TRBD1 as a possible D gene (5 bases). The CDR3 is made up of 12 amino acids. Germline values: CDR1 MNHEY, CDR2 SVGAGI. Trimming took off 9 bases at V and 7 bases at J, with 16 bases between the two ends. The CDR3 DNA is TGTGCCAGTTTGACTCAGGGCGATGAGCAGTACTTC. This encodes CASLTQGDEQYF.

J is TRBJ1-1 and V is TRBV7-9, with 9 bases that match TRBD1. The CDR3 totals 15 residues. With V trimmed by 6 bases and J by 1 base, 6 bases remained unmatched. Looked up from germline, CDR1 is SEHNR and CDR2 is FQNEAQ (reference sequence). As DNA, the CDR3 is TGTGCCAGCAGGGGACAGGGCGGTGGGAACACTGAAGCTTTCTTT. This translates into CASRGQGGGNTEAFF.

The J gene is TRBJ2-7, the V gene TRBV6-5; D uncertain. The CDR3 has 13 residues. Per the germline V gene, CDR1 is MNHEY and CDR2 is SVGAGI. Trimming shortened V by 0 bases and J by 6 bases, and 9 bases separated the two germline ends. The chain's CDR3 is CASSYSDGFEQYF. The CDR3 DNA is TGTGCCAGCAGTTACTCAGATGGCTTCGAGCAGTACTTC.

The chain combines TRBV25-1 with TRBJ2-7; 8 bases match TRBD2. J gave up 2 bases and V 4 bases, and 7 bases lay outside the gene matches. The CDR3 length is 15 residues. Per germline, CDR1 MGHDK and CDR2 SYGVNS. Written as DNA, the CDR3 is TGTGCCAGCAGTGGAGACGGGGGGGAAGCCTACGAGCAGTACTTC. Protein sequence: CASSGDGGEAYEQYF.

This clone was recorded only once. V and J are TRBV30 and TRBJ2-7; tentative D call: TRBD1 (6 bases). Trimming shortened V by 3 bases and J by 0 bases, and 15 bases separated the two germline ends. From germline, CDR1 is GTSNPN and CDR2 SVGIG (reference sequence). The CDR3 is made up of 15 amino acids. CDR3 nucleotide sequence: TGTGCCTGGAGCTCTATCGCAGGGGACTCCTACGAGCAGTACTTC. This gives the protein CAWSSIAGDSYEQYF.

This chain joins TRBV7-9 and TRBJ1-3, with 8 bases aligning to TRBD1. V lost 3 bases, J lost 0 bases, and 4 bases stayed unmatched. Germline CDR1 is SEHNR and CDR2 is FQNEAQ (reference sequence). CDR3 size: 16 residues. The CDR3 nucleotides are TGTGCCAGCAGCTTGGACAGGGCCAACTCTGGAAACACCATATATTTT. Protein: CASSLDRANSGNTIYF.

V is TRBV6-5 and J is TRBJ1-1; D might be TRBD1 (5 bases). Germline V gene data show CDR1 as MNHEY and CDR2 as SVGAGI. The CDR3 consists of 13 residues. The chain's CDR3 is CAAKRGMNTEAFF. The CDR3 nucleotides are TGTGCAGCCAAAAGGGGCATGAACACTGAAGCTTTCTTT.

The V and J genes are TRBV10-3 and TRBJ1-2, with D possibly TRBD1 on 6 matching bases. Trimming pared 2 bases from V and 3 bases from J, leaving 13 bases between. Germline lookup yields CDR1 ENHRY and CDR2 SYGVKD. CDR3 length equals 15 residues. CDR3 amino acids: CAISEKGDGDYGYTF. The CDR3 DNA sequence: TGTGCCATCAGTGAGAAGGGGGACGGAGACTATGGCTACACCTTC.

This chain uses TRBV4-3 with TRBJ1-1; 7 nucleotides line up with TRBD1. CDR3 length: 14 residues. Trimming at V came to 4 bases and at J to 1 base, leaving 3 bases not matched to a gene. Germline-derived CDR1 and CDR2 are LGHNA and YSLEER. The CDR3 protein is CASSRGTENTEAFF. CDR3 bases: TGCGCCAGCAGCCGAGGGACAGAGAACACTGAAGCTTTCTTT.

The chain uses TRBV7-9 and TRBJ1-2; no clear D gene. Germline CDR1 reads SEHNR; CDR2 reads FQNEAQ (reference sequence). V lost 1 base and J 4 bases, leaving 16 bases between the germline ends. The CDR3 consists of 16 residues. Here the CDR3 reads CASSLEAQRAGYGYTF. DNA for the CDR3: TGTGCCAGCAGCTTAGAGGCCCAGCGGGCGGGCTATGGCTACACCTTC.

This clone appeared a single time. The chain couples TRBV18 to TRBJ2-6, with D possibly TRBD2 on 5 matching bases. CDR1 KGHSH and CDR2 LQKENI come from the germline V gene. V was shortened by 5 bases and J by 2 bases, with 13 bases between the two germline ends. The CDR3 is 16 residues long. CDR3 DNA sequence: TGTGCCAGCTCATCGTCTCTTAGCGCTGGGGCCAACGTCCTGACTTTC. This translates into CASSSSLSAGANVLTF.